This TCR beta chain was identified in a study of early T cells in non-severe SARS-CoV-2 infection. On the study more broadly: RNA in bulk from unsorted whole blood was sequenced, and chains were unpaired. General study points: Anti-spike CD8 responses were favored in VDJdb matching, and private and CD4 specificities were missed.

Trimming took off 6 bases at V and 10 bases at J, with 16 bases between the two ends. Per germline, CDR1 KGHSH and CDR2 LQKENI. The CDR3 totals 13 residues. As to this clonotype: As yet, its antigen is unknown.

Unique molecular identifiers (one per individual cDNA molecule) were attached. TCRdb independently ran MiXCR on the 5' RACE reads; one entry per CDR3 protein. The sample holds approximately 31,000 distinct CDR3 sequences, around 6% seen once. The sequencing sample was made of whole blood. The chain carries TRBV18 and TRBJ2-1, with D perhaps assigned TRBD1 or TRBD2 (5 bases each). The sequence came from an adult who was a healthcare worker with PCR-confirmed SARS-CoV-2 infection or an uninfected control (not recorded which). DNA of the CDR3: TGTGCCAGCTCGAGGGACCATGGAGGCGAGCAGTTCTTC. Protein: CASSRDHGGEQFF.